This TCR beta chain stems from a study of response to subunit inactivated influenza vaccine. Whole-study results and caveats: The authors put forward the suggestion that each seasonal influenza vaccination may bring in only a limited number of new T cells.

Each CDR3 protein is one row after TCRdb ran MiXCR on the RT-PCR reads. Of some 800,000 distinct CDR3 sequences in the sample, 21% were seen once. Per germline, CDR1 MNHEY and CDR2 SVGAGI. Trimming took 2 bases from V and 6 from J, leaving 17 bases between them. This CDR3 region has 15 residues. This clonotype was seen more than once but under ten times. Its antigen is not known. This TCR derives from a middle-aged man who received an inactivated influenza vaccine. Sample: PBMCs from blood, taken 5 days after vaccination. The gene calls are TRBV6-5 and TRBJ2-7; D perhaps matches TRBD2 (5 bases). The DNA of the CDR3 is TGTGCCAGCAGTTACGTTGCGGCACCCGGGGTCGAGCAGTACTTC. Protein sequence: CASSYVAAPGVEQYF.